This T cell receptor (beta chain) was sequenced during a study of OX40 agonist ivuxolimab in advanced cancers. At the level of the study: Age averaged around 54 years (range 23 to 79), and around 78% were male.

Data came from immunoSEQ multiplex PCR; TCRdb stores just in-frame clones and leaves some out. This table has about 31,000 clones, roughly 80% appearing once. The germline V gene has CDR1 SGHVT and CDR2 SQSDAQ. Deletions cut 4 bases from V and 0 bases from J, with 13 bases between. This CDR3 comprises 16 residues. The sample holds a few counts of this clone. What it binds is unknown. General observations from the study: At 0.1 to 3.0 mg/kg, clonal expansion of CD4+ and CD8+ blood T cells had occurred by week 6.

Specimen: CD4+ or CD8+ T cells sorted from blood, collected in a trial of the OX40 agonist ivuxolimab. This receptor was obtained from an adult with an advanced solid tumor such as melanoma, head and neck, liver or kidney cancer. This chain joins TRBV7-4 and TRBJ1-3; D gene uncertain. The CDR3 sequence is CASSSHSPHSGNTIYF. DNA for the CDR3: TGTGCCAGCAGCTCCCACAGCCCCCACTCTGGAAACACCATATATTTT.